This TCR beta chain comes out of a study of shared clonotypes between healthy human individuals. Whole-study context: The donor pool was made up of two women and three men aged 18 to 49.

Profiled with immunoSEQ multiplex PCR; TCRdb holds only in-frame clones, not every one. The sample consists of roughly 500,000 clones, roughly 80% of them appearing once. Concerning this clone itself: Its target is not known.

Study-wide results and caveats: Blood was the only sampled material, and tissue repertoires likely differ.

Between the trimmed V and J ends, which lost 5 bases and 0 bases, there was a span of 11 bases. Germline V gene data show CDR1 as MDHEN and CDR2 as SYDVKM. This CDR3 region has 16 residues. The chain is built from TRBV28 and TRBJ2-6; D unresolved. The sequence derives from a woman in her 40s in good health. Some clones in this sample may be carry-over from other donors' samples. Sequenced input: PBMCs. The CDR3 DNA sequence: TGTGCCAGCAGTCCCCCGCCCGGCTCTGGGGCCAACGTCCTGACTTTC. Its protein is CASSPPPGSGANVLTF.